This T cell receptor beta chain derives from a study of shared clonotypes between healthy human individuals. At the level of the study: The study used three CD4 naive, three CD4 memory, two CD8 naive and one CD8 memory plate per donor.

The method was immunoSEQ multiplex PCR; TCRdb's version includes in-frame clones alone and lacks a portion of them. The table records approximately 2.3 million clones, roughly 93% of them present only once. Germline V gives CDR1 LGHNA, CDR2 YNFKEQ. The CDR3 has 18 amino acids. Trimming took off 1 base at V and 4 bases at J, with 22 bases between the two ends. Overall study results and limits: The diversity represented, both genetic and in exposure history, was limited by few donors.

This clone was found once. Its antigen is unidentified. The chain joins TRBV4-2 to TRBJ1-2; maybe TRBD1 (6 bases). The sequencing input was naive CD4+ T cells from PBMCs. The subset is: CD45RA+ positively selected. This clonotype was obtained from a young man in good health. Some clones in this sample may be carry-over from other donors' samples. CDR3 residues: CASSQGLVGRGPLYGYTF. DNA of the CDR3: TGTGCCAGCAGCCAAGGACTTGTTGGCAGGGGTCCCCTCTATGGCTACACCTTC.